These 8 T cell receptor beta chains share one sample of origin, sequenced in a study of T cell repertoires in cytomegalovirus infection. TCRdb used MiXCR to reprocess the reads, holding one entry per CDR3 protein. The sample has 160,000 or so distinct CDR3 sequences, less than 25% seen once. The sequencing input was PBMCs. Receptors were obtained from a human donor in good health (CMV status not recorded). Some clones in this sample may be carry-over from other donors' samples.

This clonotype was counted a few times. The chain combines TRBV7-3 with TRBJ2-5; D not resolved. CDR1 is SGHTA and CDR2 is FQGTGA in the germline V gene. The CDR3 consists of 15 residues. V gave up 1 base and J gave up 2 bases, with 11 bases separating them. CDR3 nucleotide sequence: TGTGCCAGCAGCTTAAACTCGGCAGCACAAGAGACCCAGTACTTC. Protein product: CASSLNSAAQETQYF.

To note about this clonotype: As the CDR3 is not closed by the conserved phenylalanine or tryptophan, this likely results from a read error. The V gene is TRBV12-3 or TRBV12-4, the J gene TRBJ2-2; unclear D gene. With 9 bases removed from V and 5 bases from J, the gap between germline ends came to 19 bases. The CDR3 length is 15 residues. Written as DNA, the CDR3 is TGTGCCAGGACCATATGGCTCCTCCGGACCGGGGAGCTGTTTGTT. Its protein is CARTIWLLRTGELFV.

V usage is TRBV7-4 and J usage is TRBJ1-3; 7 bases agree with TRBD1. This CDR3 is built from 14 residues. V was clipped by 6 bases and J by 4 bases; unmatched bases: 6. Germline assignment: CDR1 SGHVT and CDR2 SQSDAQ. Written as DNA, the CDR3 is TGTGCCAGCAGATCCGGGACAGAAGGAAACACCATATATTTT. As protein: CASRSGTEGNTIYF.

This rearrangement joins TRBV19 to TRBJ1-5; D ambiguous. The germline CDR1 and CDR2 sequences are LNHDA and SQIVND (reference sequence). The CDR3 extends over 13 amino acids. V lost 7 bases and J lost 2, with 9 bases in between. The CDR3 nucleotides are TGTGCCAGTAAAGACGTTGGCAATCAGCCCCAGCATTTT. Translating it yields CASKDVGNQPQHF.

This clonotype has just a few counts. The chain links TRBV7-3 to TRBJ2-5; D is unresolved. CDR1 is SGHTA, CDR2 FQGTGA, per germline. Trimming took 3 bases from V and 4 from J, leaving 9 bases between them. The CDR3 consists of 13 residues. CDR3: CASSFRATETQYF. The CDR3 bases are TGTGCCAGCAGCTTTAGGGCGACAGAGACCCAGTACTTC.

This clonotype was counted a few times. The rearrangement joins TRBV12-3 or TRBV12-4 to TRBJ1-1; TRBD1 agrees at 7 bases. Germline trimming cut 3 bases from V and 6 bases from J; bases unmatched to any gene: 7. This CDR3 comprises 14 residues. The CDR3 sequence is CASSLTGINSEAFF. The CDR3 coding sequence is TGTGCCAGCAGTTTGACAGGGATAAACTCTGAAGCTTTCTTT.

The chain has TRBV6-5 and TRBJ2-1; no firm D call. CDR1 and CDR2 (germline): MNHEY, SVGAGI. V lost 2 bases and J 0 bases, leaving 8 bases between the germline ends. The CDR3 length is 15 residues. The CDR3 region has the DNA TGTGCCAGCAGTTACGAAGGGCGCTCCTACAATGAGCAGTTCTTC. Its translation is CASSYEGRSYNEQFF.

This clonotype has only a few counts. The rearrangement uses TRBV6-5 and TRBJ1-2; unclear D gene. Germline V gene lookup returns CDR1 MNHEY and CDR2 SVGAGI. The V and J ends lost 8 bases and 4 bases respectively, with 14 bases between them. The CDR3 consists of 13 residues. CDR3 nucleotides: TGTGCCAGCGGACGTCGGGCCTTCTATGGCTACACCTTC. Translation: CASGRRAFYGYTF.